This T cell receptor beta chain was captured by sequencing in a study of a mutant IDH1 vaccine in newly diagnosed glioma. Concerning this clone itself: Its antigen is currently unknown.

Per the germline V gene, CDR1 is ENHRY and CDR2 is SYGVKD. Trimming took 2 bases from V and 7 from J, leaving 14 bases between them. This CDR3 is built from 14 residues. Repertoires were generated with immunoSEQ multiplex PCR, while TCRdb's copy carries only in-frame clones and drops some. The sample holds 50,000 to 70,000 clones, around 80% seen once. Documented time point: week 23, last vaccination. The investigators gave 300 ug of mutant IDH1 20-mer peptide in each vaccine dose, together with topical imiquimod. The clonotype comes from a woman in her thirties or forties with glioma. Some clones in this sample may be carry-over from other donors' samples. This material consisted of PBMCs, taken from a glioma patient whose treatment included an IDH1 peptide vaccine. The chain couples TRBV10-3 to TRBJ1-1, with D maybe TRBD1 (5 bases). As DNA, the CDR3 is TGTGCCATCAGTGAGCTTGGGGGGGTGAGTGAAGCTTTCTTT. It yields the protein CAISELGGVSEAFF.